The 21 T cell receptor beta chains presented below share a single source sample, sequenced in a study of cytomegalovirus exposure and HLA in healthy donors. The study ran its PCR with 60 Vbeta and 13 Jbeta primers. Assay used: immunoSEQ multiplex PCR; TCRdb lists only in-frame clones, some missing. In the table there are fewer than 110,000 clones, roughly 85% of which are singletons. Sequencing was carried out using PBMCs. Receptor source: a man aged 30-40 years in good health and CMV-seronegative.

This chain connects TRBV6-5 to TRBJ2-1; 11 bases match TRBD2. CDR1 MNHEY and CDR2 SVGAGI come from the germline V gene. This CDR3 spans 15 amino acids. J lost 5 bases, V lost 5 bases, and 5 bases had no gene match. CDR3 protein: CASSTGTSGDNEQFF. CDR3 in DNA: TGTGCCAGCAGTACCGGGACTAGCGGAGACAATGAGCAGTTCTTC.

V is TRBV19 and J is TRBJ2-3; D is uncertain. CDR3 length: 13 residues. Germline CDR1 reads LNHDA; CDR2 reads SQIVND (reference sequence). The V gene lost 11 bases and the J gene lost 1 base, with 13 bases spanning the gap. The CDR3 loop is CAVELGGTDTQYF. CDR3 nucleotides: TGTGCCGTCGAACTGGGCGGCACAGATACGCAGTATTTT. Complete variable domain (other parts from reference TRBV19 and TRBJ2-3): DGGITQSPKYLFRKEGQNVTLSCEQNLNHDAMYWYRQDPGQGLRLIYYSQIVNDFQKGDIAEGYSVSREKKESFPLTVTSAQKNPTAFYLCAVELGGTDTQYFGPGTRLTVL.

The V and J genes are TRBV30 and TRBJ2-7; D possibly corresponds to TRBD1 (5 bases). This CDR3 contains 14 residues. The V end lost 0 bases, the J end lost 6 bases, and 15 bases lay between the germline ends. CDR1 and CDR2 (germline): GTSNPN, SVGIG (reference sequence). CDR3 DNA sequence: TGTGCCTGGAGTGTACTCCGACAGACACCCGAGCAGTACTTC. Its translation: CAWSVLRQTPEQYF.

This sequence joins TRBV11-2 and TRBJ2-7, with 11 bases aligning to TRBD2. Per the germline V gene, CDR1 is SGHAT and CDR2 is FQNNGV. The V and J ends lost 4 bases and 5 bases, in that order; junction bases with no gene match: 13. CDR3 length: 17 amino acids. CDR3 sequence: CASSSDLLAGGPNEQYF. In nucleotides, the CDR3 is TGTGCCAGCAGCTCTGATCTATTAGCGGGAGGGCCTAACGAGCAGTACTTC.

In this sample, this clone turned up once. The CDR3 nucleotides are TGTGCCAGCAGTGGCGAGGGTGGCTACACCTTC. It codes for CASSGEGGYTF. This chain connects TRBV2 to TRBJ1-2; D gene unclear. Germline CDR1 SNHLY, CDR2 FYNNEI. Trimming cost V 4 bases and J 7 bases, with 7 bases left between them. The CDR3 is 11 amino acids.

The CDR3 protein is CASSQDLRIDEQFF. CDR3 nucleotides: TGCGCCAGCAGCCAAGATCTCAGGATTGATGAGCAGTTCTTC. The chain carries TRBV4-1 and TRBJ2-1; D gene uncertain. The CDR3 consists of 14 residues. Trimming took 0 bases from V and 8 from J, leaving 11 bases between them. CDR1 MGHRA and CDR2 YSYEKL come from the germline V gene.

A few counts support this clone. V gene TRBV10-3 combines with J gene TRBJ1-4; 9 bases agree with TRBD1. CDR1 ENHRY and CDR2 SYGVKD come from the germline V gene. The CDR3 length is 16 residues. The V segment lost 3 bases and the J segment 7 bases; nucleotides outside the gene matches: 9. The DNA for the CDR3 is TGTGCCATCAGTGACGAAAGGACAGGGGAGAGTGAAAAACTGTTTTTT. Its translation: CAISDERTGESEKLFF.

The CDR3 sequence is CASSSIGQGQETQYF. In DNA, the CDR3 is TGTGCCAGCAGCTCCATAGGACAGGGGCAAGAGACCCAGTACTTC. This chain joins TRBV9 and TRBJ2-5, with 9 positions matching TRBD1. The junction had 6 bases not matched to a gene; V was cut back by 4 bases and J by 2 bases. CDR3 length: 15 residues. Germline V gene data show CDR1 as SGDLS and CDR2 as YYNGEE.

CDR3 sequence (DNA): TGTGCCAGCAGCGTAGCAGGGGATACCTATAATTCACCCCTCCACTTT. The encoded protein is CASSVAGDTYNSPLHF. The chain joins TRBV9 to TRBJ1-6, with a tentative D call TRBD1 (6 bases). Germline CDR1 reads SGDLS; CDR2 reads YYNGEE. CDR3 size: 16 residues. V dropped 0 bases and J dropped 2 bases, with 9 bases sitting between them.

This clone came up a few times. The V gene is TRBV19, the J gene TRBJ2-3; a possible D gene is TRBD1 (6 bases). From germline, CDR1 is LNHDA and CDR2 SQIVND (reference sequence). This CDR3 region has 14 residues. V lost 3 bases and J lost 4, with 11 bases in between. The CDR3 here is CASSIQGSADTQYF. CDR3 sequence (DNA): TGTGCCAGTAGTATCCAGGGGAGCGCAGATACGCAGTATTTT.

This chain joins TRBV5-6 and TRBJ1-1; D is unresolved. V lost 2 bases and J lost 3, with 8 bases in between. The CDR3 is 13 amino acids. The germline CDR1 and CDR2 sequences are SGHDT and YYEEEE. The CDR3 spells CASSFSSDTEAFF. The CDR3 region has the DNA TGTGCCAGCAGCTTTAGCTCGGACACTGAAGCTTTCTTT.

The rearrangement links TRBV10-3 to TRBJ2-2; 9 bases are a match to TRBD1. The germline CDR1 and CDR2 sequences are ENHRY and SYGVKD. The CDR3 is 15 residues long. Trimming took 6 bases from V and 6 from J; bases not matched to a gene: 8. CDR3 sequence (DNA): TGTGCCATCAGGACGGACAGGGGTGGCGCCGGGGAGCTGTTTTTT. It yields the protein CAIRTDRGGAGELFF.

V gene TRBV5-1 combines with J gene TRBJ2-7; 11 bases line up with TRBD2. Looked up from germline, CDR1 is SGHRS and CDR2 is YFSETQ. The V gene end was trimmed by 6 bases and the J gene end by 2 bases; junction bases not matched to a gene: 4. The CDR3 loop spans 14 amino acids. The DNA for the CDR3 is TGCGCCAGCACGGGACTAGCGGAGCCCTACGAGCAGTACTTC. Its translation: CASTGLAEPYEQYF.

The chain links TRBV6-1 to TRBJ1-3; D unresolved. The CDR3 has 17 residues. The germline V gene has CDR1 MNHNS and CDR2 SASEGT. The ends were cut back, 1 base at V and 0 bases at J, with 13 bases in the middle. Here the CDR3 DNA reads TGTGCCAGCAGTGAAGGGGAACATGGGAGCTCTGGAAACACCATATATTTT. The encoded protein is CASSEGEHGSSGNTIYF.

V usage is TRBV11-2 and J usage is TRBJ1-3, with D unresolved. CDR3 size: 13 residues. Looked up from germline, CDR1 is SGHAT and CDR2 is FQNNGV. V lost 6 bases and J lost 2, with 8 bases in between. The CDR3: CASRSEAGNTIYF. In nucleotides, the CDR3 is TGTGCCAGCAGGAGCGAGGCTGGAAACACCATATATTTT.

This chain links TRBV7-2 with TRBJ2-2; no clear D. Trimming stripped 4 bases from V and 2 bases from J, with 5 bases between. Per the germline V gene, CDR1 is SGHTA and CDR2 is FQGNSA. The CDR3 has 13 residues. CDR3 coding DNA: TGTGCCAGCAGCTCTTCCAACACCGGGGAGCTGTTTTTT. Its protein is CASSSSNTGELFF.

The J gene is TRBJ2-1, the V gene TRBV6-4; weak D call: TRBD1 (5 bases). V was shortened by 2 bases and J by 10 bases, with 15 bases between the two germline ends. The CDR3 loop spans 14 amino acids. Germline CDR1 is MRHNA and CDR2 is SNTAGT. The CDR3 bases are TGTGCCAGCAGTGACGAATCAGGGCCGAGGGAGCAGTTCTTC. It translates to CASSDESGPREQFF.

This clone has just a few counts. CDR3 sequence reads: CASSLRRDSPYNEQFF. CDR3 nucleotide sequence: TGTGCCAGCAGCTTGAGGAGGGACAGTCCCTACAATGAGCAGTTCTTC. V gene TRBV7-6 combines with J gene TRBJ2-1; maybe TRBD1 (7 bases). Germline CDR1 is SGHVS and CDR2 is FNYEAQ. V lost 3 bases and J lost 2, with 14 bases in between. This CDR3 contains 16 residues.

The chain recombines TRBV2 with TRBJ2-3; the match to TRBD2 covers 8 bases. Germline V gives CDR1 SNHLY, CDR2 FYNNEI. J gave up 2 bases and V 5 bases, and 6 bases lay outside the gene matches. The CDR3 is 15 residues long. DNA of the CDR3: TGTGCCAGCAGTCCCCGCGGGAGGCACACAGATACGCAGTATTTT. The encoded protein is CASSPRGRHTDTQYF.

This chain links TRBV6-1 with TRBJ2-3; D not certain. Germline V gene sequence: CDR1 MNHNS, CDR2 SASEGT. V was trimmed by 4 bases and J by 0 bases, leaving 8 bases between them. This CDR3 region has 14 residues. The CDR3 DNA is TGTGCCAGCAGTGGGCTCACGAGCACAGATACGCAGTATTTT. Residues: CASSGLTSTDTQYF.

This sequence joins TRBV18 and TRBJ1-5; TRBD1 might be the D (5 bases). This CDR3 has 13 residues. Looked up from germline, CDR1 is KGHSH and CDR2 is LQKENI. V lost 5 bases to trimming and J lost 4 bases, with 9 bases between them. CDR3 bases: TGTGCCAGCTCAGACACAGGTAATCAGCCCCAGCATTTT. Protein product: CASSDTGNQPQHF. Based on the CDR3 plus reference TRBV18 and TRBJ1-5, the full variable domain is NAGVMQNPRHLVRRRGQEARLRCSPMKGHSHVYWYRQLPEEGLKFMVYLQKENIIDESGMPKERFSAEFPKEGPSILRIQQVVRGDSAAYFCASSDTGNQPQHFGDGTRLSIL.